This T cell receptor (beta chain) was observed in a study of cytomegalovirus exposure and HLA in healthy donors (dated by TCRdb to 2015 to 2018). Some background on the complete study: An earlier analysis of approximately 640 of the donors reported about 250 Gb of sequence data and about 100 million unique TCR beta sequences from 150 million to 200 million T cells. Roughly 310 gigabases of sequencing data and around 87 million unique TCR sequences were included in an early release covering roughly 600 HLA-typed donors. Among the roughly 400 genotyped donors, around 81% belonged to the genetic ancestry cluster associated with self-reported Caucasian donors. The aim of the study was to test whether cataloging public T cell receptors could identify signatures of past pathogen exposure. The study used immunosequencing to profile the T cell repertoires of around 600 subjects and linked those repertoires to cytomegalovirus serostatus. A separate validation cohort of about 110 different subjects was used in addition to the approximately 700-subject first cohort. The study combined high-throughput TCR immunosequencing, statistical association of individual TCRs with disease status, and machine learning to predict cytomegalovirus infection status. A later analysis re-analyzed previously published TCR beta repertoires from 666 donors and added high-resolution HLA genotyping to study TCR occurrence patterns. Rather than drawing on any new phenotypic data, the later analysis identified candidate immune exposures from TCR beta sequences and the way those sequences occurred across donors. An earlier analysis of a few hundred of the donors applied high-throughput TCR beta sequencing to assess whether each TCR beta V gene segment acted as functional or pseudogenic. Donor age, sex, ethnicity and CMV serostatus were collected together with the repertoire data. A later genetic analysis used genome-wide SNP genotypes for about 60% of the roughly 670 donors, treating that subset as a discovery cohort. All discovery cohort repertoires had been generated on a single sequencing platform. HLA typing covered class I and class II loci at four-digit resolution. Typing coverage differed by locus: A, B, C, DRB1 and DQB1 were typed in roughly 629-640 donors, DQA1 in approximately 520, DPA1 in some 600, and DPB1 in just under 490. Five DR-DQ haplotypes were handled as single units for association and clustering because linkage in the cohort was strong. Among some 410 genotyped donors of the cohort, an average of 235,054 unique TCR beta nucleotide sequences were sequenced per donor, roughly a sixth of them non-productive. Results the study describes overall, beyond this receptor: The earlier analysis of approximately 540 of the donors excluded about 16 rarely observed V segments, including chromosome 9 orphons, because counts were too low. A later analysis found that TCR association rates varied across HLA loci, with DRB1 alleles showing the most associated TCRs and HLA-C alleles the fewest. At a false discovery rate of 0.05, a later analysis linked some 17,000 TCR beta sequences to specific HLA alleles. A further reported finding was that TCR beta sequences accurately predicted the HLA-A and HLA-B alleles for most subjects in the first cohort. The authors suggested that the approach could potentially be generalized to other disease states and immunological phenotypes. A cluster of highly shared sequence variants was judged likely to represent a technical artifact of the sequencing pipeline. The 87-base-pair reads could not distinguish some IMGT-functional V segments, including TRBV6-2 and TRBV6-3, so those segments were excluded. Linkage disequilibrium might explain the correlated functional status among segregating V segments, but an unknown experimental factor could not be ruled out. HLA typing was unavailable for some donors at each locus, so association tests used only the typed subset. The study listed approximately 150 TCR beta chains as associated with cytomegalovirus. In this cohort, only TCR beta chains were sequenced, and detectable features were limited by the absence of alpha or paired-chain data. Most TCR sequences were observed very rarely across donors, whereas some public TCRs were present in many individuals. In an earlier analysis of fewer than 700 of the donors, most TCR beta V segments appeared in productive rearrangements about 87% or about 30% of the time, broadly matching IMGT annotations. Sequencing depth was assumed to be roughly uniform across donors in the presence/absence analyses, though that assumption may not hold. In a later genetic analysis, a missense DCLRE1C variant was associated with V-gene and J-gene trimming of TCR beta chains, and the association was replicated in an independent cohort. Cytomegalovirus status was reported to be diagnosed by the classifier with high specificity and sensitivity in both the original and validation cohorts. For the cohort, immune exposure information was limited to CMV serostatus. According to a later genetic analysis, donors in an Asian-associated ancestry cluster had fewer N-insertions in productive TCRs than the approximately 650-donor mean. In vitro tests confirmed that three of the cytomegalovirus-associated TCR beta chains recognize cytomegalovirus antigens. Most CMV-associated TCR beta chains appeared to be HLA-restricted in a later analysis, and the HLA associations seemed to be driven largely by CMV exposure. Assigning TCR associations to individual alleles was difficult when HLA alleles, especially DR and DQ, strongly co-occurred. In a later analysis, several top co-occurrence clusters were reported to appear linked to parvovirus B19, influenza, CMV and Epstein-Barr virus. A later analysis found that HLA-associated TCR beta chains were more clonally expanded and had lower generation probabilities than equally common non-associated chains.

The cohort comprised 710 or so healthy bone marrow donors. Cohort members were all nominally healthy when sampled, although unrecorded immune exposures were likely present. The donor was CMV seronegative and belonged to the group of more than 300 seronegative cohort members. Each donor provided a peripheral blood sample, and peripheral blood mononuclear cells were used for TCR beta sequencing. The Qiagen DNeasy Blood Extraction Kit was used to extract genomic DNA from the blood cell samples. Comment on this clone: What antigen it recognizes has not been identified. No much larger clone exists at a distance of one base, and base qualities are not known. This same CDR3 is encoded by further DNA sequences in the sample.

Libraries were built with the immunoSEQ multiplex PCR assay. For the multiplex PCR, a mixture combining 60 forward primers for TCR Vbeta segments and 13 reverse primers for TCR Jbeta segments was used. A multiplex PCR assay on genomic DNA amplified the CDR3 region of rearranged TCR beta genes. Amplified TCR beta libraries were sequenced as 87-base-pair reads on the Illumina HiSeq System. The published analysis was carried out like this. A later analysis tallied around 80 million unique TCR beta chains across the 700 or so repertoires, and about 12 million of those chains were shared by two or more donors. Raw reads were error-corrected and collapsed into unique sequences with a nearest-neighbor algorithm that merged closely related sequences to remove PCR and sequencing errors. CDR3 sequences were aligned to IMGT reference sequences to assign V, D and J gene segments. For a sequence to be retained, at least a six-nucleotide match to both a V gene segment and a J gene segment was required. A rearrangement counted as productive if the CDR3 had no stop codons and remained in frame with V and J, and every other rearrangement counted as non-productive. CDR3 was defined according to IMGT convention as the region running from the second conserved V-encoded cysteine to the conserved J-encoded phenylalanine. The earlier analysis of around 640 of the donors excluded sequences that lacked an unambiguous match to a single V gene segment. An earlier analysis of almost 600 of the donors classified V segments as functional when productive rearrangements were above 56.7% and as segregating when the standard deviation between donors was above 5%. A statistical classification framework was developed to diagnose cytomegalovirus status using the catalog of TCR beta chain sequences. In a later analysis, TCR nucleotide sequences were compared against IMGT/GENE-DB human TR gene sequences so that V and J genes could be assigned. Using the TCRdist pipeline, a later analysis assigned CDR3 sequences along with most-parsimonious VDJ recombination scenarios. In a later analysis, each TCR beta chain was defined by its CDR3 amino acid sequence together with its V-gene family, and reads without a unique V-gene family were excluded. As a way to deal with suspected cross-contamination and a sequencing artifact, a later analysis dropped 450 to 600 nucleotide sequences that were highly shared and had low generation probability. For each public chain, a later analysis derived a clonal expansion index from normalized ranks of inferred template counts within each repertoire. In a later analysis, generation probabilities were computed with a VDJ recombination model fitted to out-of-frame rearrangements, and the resulting probabilities were checked against IGoR. Hypergeometric tests were used in a later analysis to score TCR-TCR, TCR-HLA and TCR-CMV co-occurrence, with a repertoire-size bias correction applied to the TCR pairs. False discovery rates were estimated in a later analysis by permuting HLA or CMV assignments 20 times. In a later analysis, co-occurring TCRs were grouped with DBSCAN, and TCRdist sequence similarity was added when clustering was performed within HLA-allele-positive subsets. Co-occurrence clustering excluded repertoires with fewer than 30,000 or more than 120,000 public chains, plus five with anomalous nucleotide sharing. The table was pulled from immuneACCESS by TCRdb, which kept in-frame rearrangements only. Such tables lose some clones; where checked, under half of the loss comes from unresolved V genes, and the rest has no known cause. V and J calls and clone size are copied from that table; D and trimming were computed from the DNA. The sample table holds about 170,000 clones, of which around four fifths were seen once. The leading ten clones occupy around 3.2% of the sample.

Via the germline V gene, CDR1 is SGHTA and CDR2 FQGTGA. The CDR3, from cysteine to phenylalanine, totals 15 residues. The CDR3 DNA has 45 bases and is translated from base 1. V is pared back by 1 base and J by 0 bases, with 9 bases lying between the germline termini. The chain is encoded by TRBV7-3 joined to TRBJ1-1; the D gene assignment is ambiguous. This receptor was identified in a female donor in good health and CMV-seronegative. Sequencing was carried out using PBMCs. In nucleotide form, the sequence is TGTGCCAGCAGCTTAAATCCGGGAGTGAACACTGAAGCTTTCTTT. This codes for CASSLNPGVNTEAFF.